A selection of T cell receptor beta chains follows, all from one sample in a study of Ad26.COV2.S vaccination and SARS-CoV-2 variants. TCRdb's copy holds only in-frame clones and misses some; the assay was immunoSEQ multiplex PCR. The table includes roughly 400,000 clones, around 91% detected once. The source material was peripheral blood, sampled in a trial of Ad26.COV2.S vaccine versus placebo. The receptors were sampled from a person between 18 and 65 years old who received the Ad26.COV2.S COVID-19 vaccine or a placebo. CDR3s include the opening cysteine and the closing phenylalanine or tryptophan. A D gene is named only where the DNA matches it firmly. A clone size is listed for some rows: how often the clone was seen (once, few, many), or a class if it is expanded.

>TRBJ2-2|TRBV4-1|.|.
TGCGCCAGCAGCCCTCGTTCCGGGACGGGGAACACCGGGGAGCTGTTTTTT
CASSPRSGTGNTGELFF
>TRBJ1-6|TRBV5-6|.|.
TGTGCCAGCAGCGCGTTCAAGGACCACCCAAGCTCCTATAATTCACCCCTCCACTTT
CASSAFKDHPSSYNSPLHF
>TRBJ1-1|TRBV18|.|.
TGTGCCAGCTCACCAGAAGGATGGGACACTGAAGCTTTCTTT
CASSPEGWDTEAFF
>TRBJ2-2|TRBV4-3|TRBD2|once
TGCGCCAGCAGCCAAGAGGGTGATAGCGGGAGGGCCGCGGACACCGGGGAGCTGTTTTTT
CASSQEGDSGRAADTGELFF
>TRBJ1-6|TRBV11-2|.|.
TGTGCCAGCAGCTTAGGCGCCTATAATTCACCCCTCCACTTT
CASSLGAYNSPLHF
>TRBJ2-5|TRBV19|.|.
TGTGCCAGTAGCAGTGGAGAGACCCAGTACTTC
CASSSGETQYF
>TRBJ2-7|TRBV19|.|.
TGTGCCAGTAGTTTTGCTCAGGGAGGAGTCTACGAGCAGTACTTC
CASSFAQGGVYEQYF
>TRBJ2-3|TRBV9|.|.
TGTGCCAGCAGCGTCGGCGGGAGCACAGATACGCAGTATTTT
CASSVGGSTDTQYF
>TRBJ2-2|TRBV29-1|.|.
TGCAGCGTTCGCAGGGGTTTCGGGGAGCTGTTTTTT
CSVRRGFGELFF
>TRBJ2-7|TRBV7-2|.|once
TGTGCCAGCAGCTTGCAAGGCGGCCCAGACGAGCAGTACTTC
CASSLQGGPDEQYF
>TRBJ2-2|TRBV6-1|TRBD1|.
TGTGCCAGCAGTGAAAGAGGGCAGGGGGTAAGGGGTGCAACCGGGGAGCTGTTTTTT
CASSERGQGVRGATGELFF
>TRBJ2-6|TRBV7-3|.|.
TGTGCCAGCAGCTTACCTGGGGCCAACGTCCTGACTTTC
CASSLPGANVLTF
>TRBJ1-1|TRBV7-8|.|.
TGTGCCAGCAGCTTAGGACCCCCGGGCGGGGTTCCTGAAGCTTTCTTT
CASSLGPPGGVPEAFF
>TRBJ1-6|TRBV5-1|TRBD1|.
TGCGCCAGCCAATCCTCGACAGGGACTAATTCACCCCTCCACTTT
CASQSSTGTNSPLHF
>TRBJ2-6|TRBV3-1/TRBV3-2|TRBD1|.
TGTGCCAGCAGCCAACGGATTACAGGGGGCGCTGGGGCCAACGTCCTGACTTTC
CASSQRITGGAGANVLTF
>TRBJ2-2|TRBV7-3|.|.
TGTGCCAGCAGTGGGAACACCGGGGAGCTGTTTTTT
CASSGNTGELFF
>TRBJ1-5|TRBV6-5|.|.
TGTGCCAGCAGGGGGACCTATAGCAATCAGCCCCAGCATTTT
CASRGTYSNQPQHF
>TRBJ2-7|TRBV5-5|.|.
TGTGCCAGCAGCTTGGATGGGGTTTCCTACGAGCAGTACTTC
CASSLDGVSYEQYF
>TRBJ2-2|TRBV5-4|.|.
TGTGCCAGCAGCCCCGCGGACAGCTACACCGGGGAGCTGTTTTTT
CASSPADSYTGELFF
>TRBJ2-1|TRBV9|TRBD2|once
TGTGCCAGCAGCGTAGGGACTAGCGGGACGTTTCAGTTCTTC
CASSVGTSGTFQFF
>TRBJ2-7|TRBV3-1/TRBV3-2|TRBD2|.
TGTGCCAGCAGCCAACTTAGCGGGACGACCTACGAGCAGTACTTC
CASSQLSGTTYEQYF
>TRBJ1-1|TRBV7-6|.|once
TGTGCCAGCAGCTTTATTTTGGGGGGAATGAACACTGAAGCTTTCTTT
CASSFILGGMNTEAFF
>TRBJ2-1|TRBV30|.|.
TGTGCCTGGAGCCATGGACAGACCTACAATGAGCAGTTCTTC
CAWSHGQTYNEQFF
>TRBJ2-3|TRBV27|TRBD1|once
TGTGCCAGCAGTCCCGTACCAGGGGGCAGTAGGGCAGATACGCAGTATTTT
CASSPVPGGSRADTQYF
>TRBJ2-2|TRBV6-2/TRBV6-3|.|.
TGTGCCAGCAGTTTTCTACTGAACACCGGGGAGCTGTTTTTT
CASSFLLNTGELFF
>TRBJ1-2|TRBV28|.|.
TGTGCCAGCAGGTCTCAGGGTTTTGTCTATGGCTACACCTTC
CASRSQGFVYGYTF
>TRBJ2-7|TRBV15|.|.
TGTGCCACCAGCAGAGATATACAGGGTCGCGAGCAGTACTTC
CATSRDIQGREQYF
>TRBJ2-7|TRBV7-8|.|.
TGTGCCAGCAGCTTAGTGGGCAGGATCTCCTACGAGCAGTACTTC
CASSLVGRISYEQYF
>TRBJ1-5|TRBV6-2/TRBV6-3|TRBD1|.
TGTGCCAGCAGTTACGGACCCAGGGGGAGCAATCAGCCCCAGCATTTT
CASSYGPRGSNQPQHF
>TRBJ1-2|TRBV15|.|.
TGTGCCACCAGCAGAGATGGGGGGGCGAGCAACTATGGCTACACCTTC
CATSRDGGASNYGYTF
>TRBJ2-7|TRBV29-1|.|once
TGCAGCGCCCTGACGGAAACCAGCTACGAGCAGTACTTC
CSALTETSYEQYF
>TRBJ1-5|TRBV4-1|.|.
TGCGCCAGCAGCCCCGGACTTACGTCAAATAGCAATCAGCCCCAGCATTTT
CASSPGLTSNSNQPQHF
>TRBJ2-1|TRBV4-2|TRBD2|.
TGTGCCAGCAGCCGGGGGACTAGCGGTTCCAGCTCCTACAATGAGCAGTTCTTC
CASSRGTSGSSSYNEQFF
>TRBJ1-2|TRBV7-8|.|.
TGTGCCAGCAGCTTAGTTCCGGGAAACAACTATGGCTACACCTTC
CASSLVPGNNYGYTF
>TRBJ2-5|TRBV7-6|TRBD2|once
TGTGCCAGCAGCTTAAGCCTAGCGGGGGGGGAGACCCAGTACTTC
CASSLSLAGGETQYF
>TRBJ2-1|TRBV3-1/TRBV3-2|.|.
TGTGCCAGCAGCCTACCTTCACGCCGACAGTTCTTC
CASSLPSRRQFF
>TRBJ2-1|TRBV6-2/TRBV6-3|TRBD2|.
TGTGCCAGCAGTTTTTTAGCGGGTTTTAGGAATGAGCAGTTCTTC
CASSFLAGFRNEQFF
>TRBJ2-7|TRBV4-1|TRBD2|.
TGCGCCAGCAGCCAAGTTTTCCTAGCGGGAGGGAGCTCCTACGAGCAGTACTTC
CASSQVFLAGGSSYEQYF
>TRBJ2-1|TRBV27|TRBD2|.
TGTGCCAGCAGTTTGACAGCGGGAGGCAACAATGAGCAGTTCTTC
CASSLTAGGNNEQFF
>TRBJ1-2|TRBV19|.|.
TGTGCCAGTAGTATACTGCGGAGTAGTGGCTACACCTTC
CASSILRSSGYTF
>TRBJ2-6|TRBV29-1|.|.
TGCAGCGCCTCGTCGGACGTTAACTCTGGGGCCAACGTCCTGACTTTC
CSASSDVNSGANVLTF
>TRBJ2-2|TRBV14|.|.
TGTGCCAGCAGCCAAGTTTCGGGCACCGGGGAGCTGTTTTTT
CASSQVSGTGELFF
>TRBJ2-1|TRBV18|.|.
TGTGCCAGCTCACCATCTGGGGCAGGGGGCATCGGGAGGGACTACAATGAGCAGTTCTTC
CASSPSGAGGIGRDYNEQFF
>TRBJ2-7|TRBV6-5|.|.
TGTGCCAGCACCCCGGAGGGTGGCGGCTACGAGCAGTACTTC
CASTPEGGGYEQYF
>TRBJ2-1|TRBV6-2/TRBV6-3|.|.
TGTGCCAGCAGCCCCGGGGGTGAGGGGCGTAGGAATGAGCAGTTCTTC
CASSPGGEGRRNEQFF
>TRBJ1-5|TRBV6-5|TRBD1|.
TGTGCCAGCAGGCAGACAGGGAGCAATCAGCCCCAGCATTTT
CASRQTGSNQPQHF
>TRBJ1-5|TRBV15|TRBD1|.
TGTGCCACCAGCTCGGGACAGGGAGGGCAGCCCCAGCATTTT
CATSSGQGGQPQHF